The sequence of this TCR beta chain was determined in a study of T cells in Graves' hyperthyroidism and ophthalmopathy (dated by TCRdb to the late 2010s). Regarding the study in general: Peripheral blood was sampled at the time of initial diagnosis, prior to any treatment. To identify distinguishing TCR V-J signatures, a discovery cohort of 95 to 100 patients was used, comprising 43 with Graves' ophthalmopathy and under 60 with stable Graves' hyperthyroidism. Prospective prediction of ophthalmopathy was tested in an independent validation cohort of approximately 19 hyperthyroidism patients and 15 to 17 patients who later progressed to ophthalmopathy. The approximately 98 discovery patients were randomly divided into training and test sets at a 7:3 ratio. According to the paper, TCR Vbeta CDR3 sequencing was carried out on 135 peripheral blood samples, which came from over 40 ophthalmopathy, 75 or so hyperthyroidism and roughly 17 progressor patients. In addition, the study compared T-cell repertoires in thyroid tissue and in blood from over 5 Graves' hyperthyroidism patients. After blood sampling, hyperthyroidism patients were treated with methimazole at a starting dose of 30 mg daily, and ophthalmopathy patients were treated with high-dose intravenous methylprednisolone. Broad study findings and their caveats: Blood samples also contained most of the expanded thyroid clonotypes (frequency above 0.001), which suggests that blood repertoires may reflect thyroid immune responses. No statistical method was used to fix the sample size in advance, and group allocation was not hidden from the investigators. In validation, the model predicted progression to ophthalmopathy with 55% to 71% sensitivity and roughly 72% specificity, a median of about 6.7 months before onset. A 13 V-J signature model separated ophthalmopathy from stable hyperthyroidism, with roughly 88% sensitivity and 81.08% specificity in cross-validation and 80%/75% in testing.

Amplification of TCR beta CDR3 regions was carried out from RNA transcripts. The first round of RT-PCR for the TCR CDR3 was performed with the HTBI primer set and the Qiagen OneStep RT-PCR kit. Libraries were constructed in a second round of multiplex PCR, after which size selection and purification were carried out. Sequencing of the libraries was done on an Illumina HiSeq2000 using paired-end 100 bp reads. Under the source paper's analysis protocol: SOAPnuke was used to process the raw data, throwing out any read that contained adapters or uncalled bases, had a mean Phred below 15, or lacked an exact constant-primer or identifier match. High-quality paired reads were merged using COPE v1.2.5, and each unique nucleotide sequence was defined as a clonotype. Clonotypes were aligned to IMGT TRBV, TRBD and TRBJ reference segments using MiTCR v1.1. Only V-J combinations with frequency above 0.0001, covering roughly 99% of repertoires, were analysed. The TCS score was defined as F50 (clonal expansion) divided by E x V (chaos), with BLOSUM62-based TCRdist calculated between CDR3 peptides within each V-J. Welch's t-statistics and random forest reduced 500 to 650 V-J features to around 14, which were used in a naive Bayes classifier (R e1071). TCRdb itself trimmed the public reads at Q25 with fastp, ran MiXCR and retained productive beta chains. Each CDR3 protein gets just one entry, which takes the most common genes and DNA from the rows behind it. The V and J calls here are based on TCRdb, not the publication. This sample has 300,000 to 400,000 distinct CDR3 sequences in its table, and approximately 13% of those were observed once. The ten largest clonotypes hold around a tenth of the sample.

Graves' hyperthyroidism was defined as stable when no progression to ophthalmopathy occurred over 18 months of follow-up. Hyperthyroidism patients were aged 18 to 65 years and newly diagnosed, with disease duration of less than 2 months. Patients with uncontrolled infections, other autoimmune diseases, pregnancy or lactation were excluded. Clinical symptoms, serum thyroxine and TRAb, thyroid ultrasound, and orbital computed tomography formed the basis for the diagnoses. PBMCs were separated from around 9.1 ml of fresh peripheral blood using Ficoll-Paque density gradient centrifugation. Trizol reagent was used to extract total RNA, and RNA quality was then checked on an Agilent 2100 Bioanalyzer. The germline V gene encodes CDR1 DFQATT and CDR2 SNEGSKA (reference sequence). Reading from cysteine to phenylalanine, the CDR3 counts 13 amino acids. Here the CDR3 DNA is all that survives: 39 bases in frame from base 1. V and J are truncated by 7 bases and 7 bases respectively, leaving an intervening sequence of 17 bases.

This clonotype was recorded at least ten times. Its antigen remains unidentified. The sample holds no much larger clone one base away, and base qualities are not on file. The source of this sequence is a woman aged 18-29 years with Graves' hyperthyroidism. Sequencing used blood. The chain employs TRBV20-1 and TRBJ1-5; no D gene is confidently identified. The nucleotide sequence reads as follows: TGCAGTGTCGATCGGCCCCACGGCCAGCCCCAGCATTTT. Translated, this is CSVDRPHGQPQHF.